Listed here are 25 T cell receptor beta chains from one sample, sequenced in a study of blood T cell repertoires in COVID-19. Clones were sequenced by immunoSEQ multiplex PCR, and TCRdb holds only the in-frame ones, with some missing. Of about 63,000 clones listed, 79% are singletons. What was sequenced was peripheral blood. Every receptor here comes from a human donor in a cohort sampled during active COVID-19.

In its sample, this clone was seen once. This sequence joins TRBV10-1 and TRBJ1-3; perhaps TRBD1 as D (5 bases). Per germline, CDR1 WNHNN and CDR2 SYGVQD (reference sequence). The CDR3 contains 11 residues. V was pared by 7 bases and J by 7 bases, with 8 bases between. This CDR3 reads CASTGGNTIYF. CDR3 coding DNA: TGCGCCAGCACGGGGGGGAACACCATATATTTT.

The CDR3, as DNA: TGTGCCAGCTCACCCCAGGGAGCGGACCCGGGGGCCCAGTACTTC. This translates into CASSPQGADPGAQYF. The chain uses TRBV18 and TRBJ2-5, with D possibly TRBD2 on 6 matching bases. The CDR3 sequence is 15 residues long. Germline CDR1 reads KGHSH; CDR2 reads LQKENI. The V and J ends lost 3 bases and 9 bases respectively, with 20 bases between them.

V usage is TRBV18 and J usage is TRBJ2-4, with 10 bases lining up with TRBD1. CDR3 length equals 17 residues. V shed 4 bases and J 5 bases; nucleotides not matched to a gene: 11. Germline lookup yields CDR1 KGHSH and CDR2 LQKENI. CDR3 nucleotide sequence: TGTGCCAGCTCACTGTCGACAGGGGGCATTGCTGAAAACATTCAGTACTTC. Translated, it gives CASSLSTGGIAENIQYF.

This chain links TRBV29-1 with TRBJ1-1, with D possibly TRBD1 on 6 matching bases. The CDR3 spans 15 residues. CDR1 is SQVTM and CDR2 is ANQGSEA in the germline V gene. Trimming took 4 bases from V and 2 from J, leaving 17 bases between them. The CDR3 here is CSVVWGLGGNTEAFF. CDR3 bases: TGCAGCGTTGTCTGGGGTTTAGGGGGAAACACTGAAGCTTTCTTT.

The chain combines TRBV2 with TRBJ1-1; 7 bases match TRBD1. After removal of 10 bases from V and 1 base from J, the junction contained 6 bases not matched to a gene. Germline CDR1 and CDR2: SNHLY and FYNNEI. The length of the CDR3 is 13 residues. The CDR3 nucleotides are TGTGCCACCACTGACAGGGAGAACACTGAAGCTTTCTTT. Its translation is CATTDRENTEAFF.

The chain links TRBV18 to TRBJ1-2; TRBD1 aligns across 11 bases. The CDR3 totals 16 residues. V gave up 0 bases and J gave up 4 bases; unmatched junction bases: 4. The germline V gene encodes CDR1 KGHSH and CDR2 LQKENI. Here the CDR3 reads CASSPPWTGGAYGYTF. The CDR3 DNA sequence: TGTGCCAGCTCACCACCATGGACAGGGGGCGCCTATGGCTACACCTTC.

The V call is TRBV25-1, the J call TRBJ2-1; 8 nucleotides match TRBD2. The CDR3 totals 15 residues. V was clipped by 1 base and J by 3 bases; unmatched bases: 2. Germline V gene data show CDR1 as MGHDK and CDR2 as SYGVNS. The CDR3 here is CASSEWAGGYNEQFF. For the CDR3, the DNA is TGTGCCAGCAGTGAATGGGCGGGAGGCTACAATGAGCAGTTCTTC.

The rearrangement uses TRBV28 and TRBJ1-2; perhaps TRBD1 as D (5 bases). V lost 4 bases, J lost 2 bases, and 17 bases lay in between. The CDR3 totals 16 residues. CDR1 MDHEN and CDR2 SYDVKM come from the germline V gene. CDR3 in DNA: TGTGCCAGCAGTTCCCAATCGTTCGACAGAAACTATGGCTACACCTTC. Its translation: CASSSQSFDRNYGYTF.

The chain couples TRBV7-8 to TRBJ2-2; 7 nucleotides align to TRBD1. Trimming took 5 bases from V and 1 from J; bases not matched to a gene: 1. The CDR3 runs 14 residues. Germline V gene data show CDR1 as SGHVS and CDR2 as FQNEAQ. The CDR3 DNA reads TGTGCCAGCAGCCCAGGGGGGAACACCGGGGAGCTGTTTTTT. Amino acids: CASSPGGNTGELFF.

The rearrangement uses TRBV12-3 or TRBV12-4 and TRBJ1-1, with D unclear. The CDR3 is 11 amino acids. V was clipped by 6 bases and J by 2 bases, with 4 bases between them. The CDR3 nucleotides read TGTGCCAGCAGCCCTAACACTGAAGCTTTCTTT. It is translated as CASSPNTEAFF.

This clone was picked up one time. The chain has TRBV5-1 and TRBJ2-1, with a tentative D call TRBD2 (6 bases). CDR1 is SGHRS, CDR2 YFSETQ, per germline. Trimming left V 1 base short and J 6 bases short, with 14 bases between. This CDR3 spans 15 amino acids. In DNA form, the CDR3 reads TGCGCCAGCAGCTTGCCCGGAGGGAACCCCAATGAGCAGTTCTTC. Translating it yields CASSLPGGNPNEQFF.

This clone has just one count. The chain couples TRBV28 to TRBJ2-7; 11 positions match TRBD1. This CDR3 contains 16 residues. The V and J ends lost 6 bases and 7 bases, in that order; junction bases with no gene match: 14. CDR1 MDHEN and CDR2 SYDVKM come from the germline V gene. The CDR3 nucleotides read TGTGCCAGCAGCCTCGGACAGGGGGCAACCAGGAGGGAGCAGTACTTC. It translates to CASSLGQGATRREQYF.

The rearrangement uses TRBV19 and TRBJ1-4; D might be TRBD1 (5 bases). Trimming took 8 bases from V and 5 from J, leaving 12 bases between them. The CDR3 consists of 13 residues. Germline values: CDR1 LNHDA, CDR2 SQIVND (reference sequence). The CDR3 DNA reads TGTGCCAGTCTCCGACAGCCGAATGAAAAACTGTTTTTT. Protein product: CASLRQPNEKLFF.

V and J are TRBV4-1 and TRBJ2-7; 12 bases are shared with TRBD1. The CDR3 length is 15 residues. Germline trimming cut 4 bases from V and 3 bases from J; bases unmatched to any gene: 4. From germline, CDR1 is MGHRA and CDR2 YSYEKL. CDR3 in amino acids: CASSPGQGAGYEQYF. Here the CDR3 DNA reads TGCGCCAGCAGCCCGGGACAGGGGGCAGGCTACGAGCAGTACTTC.

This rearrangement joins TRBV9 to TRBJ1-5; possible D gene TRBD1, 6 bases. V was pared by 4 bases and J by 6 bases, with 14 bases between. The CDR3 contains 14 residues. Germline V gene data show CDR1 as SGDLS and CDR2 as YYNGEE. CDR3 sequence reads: CASSSSTGFQPQHF. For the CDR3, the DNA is TGTGCCAGCAGCTCCTCCACAGGGTTTCAGCCCCAGCATTTT.

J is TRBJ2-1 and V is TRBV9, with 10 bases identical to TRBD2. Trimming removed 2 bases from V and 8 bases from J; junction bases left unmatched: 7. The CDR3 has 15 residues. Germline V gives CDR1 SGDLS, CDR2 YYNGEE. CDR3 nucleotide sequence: TGTGCCAGCAGCGTTTCTAGCGGGAGTTGGGATGAGCAGTTCTTC. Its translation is CASSVSSGSWDEQFF.

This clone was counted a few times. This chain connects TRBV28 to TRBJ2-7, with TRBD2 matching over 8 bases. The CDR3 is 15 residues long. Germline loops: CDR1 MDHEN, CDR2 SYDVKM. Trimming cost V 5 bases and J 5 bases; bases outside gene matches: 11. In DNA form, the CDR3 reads TGTGCCAGCAGTCCCCCCCGGGGGGGGGCTCACGAGCAGTACTTC. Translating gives CASSPPRGGAHEQYF.

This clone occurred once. CDR3: CASSFHGGGRGDTQYF. The CDR3 region has the DNA TGTGCCAGCAGCTTTCATGGGGGCGGGAGAGGAGATACGCAGTATTTT. This chain links TRBV7-6 with TRBJ2-3, with TRBD2 as a possible D gene (7 bases). The V end was cut by 3 bases, the J end by 5 bases, with 18 bases between. This CDR3 spans 16 amino acids. Germline CDR1 and CDR2: SGHVS and FNYEAQ. Combining the CDR3 with reference TRBV7-6 and TRBJ2-3 gives the whole variable domain GAGVSQSPRYKVTKRGQDVALRCDPISGHVSLYWYRQALGQGPEFLTYFNYEAQQDKSGLPNDRFSAERPEGSISTLTIQRTEQRDSAMYRCASSFHGGGRGDTQYFGPGTRLTVL.

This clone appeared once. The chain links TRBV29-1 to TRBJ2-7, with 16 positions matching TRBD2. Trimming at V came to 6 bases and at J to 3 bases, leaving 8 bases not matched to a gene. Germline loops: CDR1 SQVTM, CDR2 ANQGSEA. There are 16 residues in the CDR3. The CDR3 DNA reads TGCAGCGTCGCCGGGACTAGCGGGAGGGACTTCTACGAGCAGTACTTC. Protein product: CSVAGTSGRDFYEQYF.

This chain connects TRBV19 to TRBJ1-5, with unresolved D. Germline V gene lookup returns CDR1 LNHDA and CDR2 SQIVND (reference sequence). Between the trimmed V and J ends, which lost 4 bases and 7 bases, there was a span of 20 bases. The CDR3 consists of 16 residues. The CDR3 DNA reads TGTGCCAGTAGTACTATCTTACAGAGGCGGGAGCAGCCCCAGCATTTT. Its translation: CASSTILQRREQPQHF.

The CDR3 protein is CASSQVNGLLGDTQYF. CDR3 nucleotides: TGTGCCAGCAGCCAAGTTAACGGACTTCTTGGGGATACGCAGTATTTT. J is TRBJ2-3 and V is TRBV4-2, with a tentative D call TRBD2 (5 bases). This CDR3 comprises 16 residues. V was shortened by 1 base and J by 6 bases, with 17 bases between the two germline ends. Germline V CDR1 and CDR2: LGHNA, YNFKEQ.

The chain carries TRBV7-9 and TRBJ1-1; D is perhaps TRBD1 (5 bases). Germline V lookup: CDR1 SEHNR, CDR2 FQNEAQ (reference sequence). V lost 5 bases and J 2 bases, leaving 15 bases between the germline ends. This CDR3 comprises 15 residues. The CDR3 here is CASSARDFGNTEAFF. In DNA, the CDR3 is TGTGCCAGCAGCGCCCGGGACTTCGGAAACACTGAAGCTTTCTTT. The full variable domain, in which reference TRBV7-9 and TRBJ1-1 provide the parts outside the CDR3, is DTGVSQNPRHKITKRGQNVTFRCDPISEHNRLYWYRQTLGQGPEFLTYFQNEAQLEKSRLLSDRFSAERPKGSFSTLEIQRTEQGDSAMYLCASSARDFGNTEAFFGQGTRLTVV.

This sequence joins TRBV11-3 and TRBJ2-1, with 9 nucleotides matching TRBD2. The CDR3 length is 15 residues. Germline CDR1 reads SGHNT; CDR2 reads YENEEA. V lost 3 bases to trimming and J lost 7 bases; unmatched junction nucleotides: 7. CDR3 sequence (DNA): TGTGCCAGCAGCTTTAGCGGGAGATCTATGAATGAGCAGTTCTTC. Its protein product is CASSFSGRSMNEQFF.

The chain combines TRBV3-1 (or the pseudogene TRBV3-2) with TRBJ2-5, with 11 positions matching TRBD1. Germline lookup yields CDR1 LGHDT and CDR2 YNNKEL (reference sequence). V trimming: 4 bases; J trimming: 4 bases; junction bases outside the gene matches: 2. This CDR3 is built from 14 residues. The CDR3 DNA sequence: TGTGCCAGCAGCCCCGGGACAGGGGGAGAGACCCAGTACTTC. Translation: CASSPGTGGETQYF.

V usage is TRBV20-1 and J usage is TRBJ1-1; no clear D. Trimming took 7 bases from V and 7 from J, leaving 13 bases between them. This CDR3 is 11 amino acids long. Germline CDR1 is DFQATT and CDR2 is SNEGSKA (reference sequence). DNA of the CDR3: TGCAGTGTCTCACGGAGGGATGAAGCTTTCTTT. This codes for CSVSRRDEAFF.